These 27 T cell receptor beta chains were all obtained from the same sample, sequenced in a study of chemoradiotherapy in HPV16-positive cancers. The method was immunoSEQ multiplex PCR; TCRdb's version includes in-frame clones alone and lacks a portion of them. The sample has fewer than 6,000 clones; roughly three quarters are singletons. Sequencing was performed on tumor tissue, taken from a patient who underwent chemoradiotherapy. The receptors stem from a human donor with HPV-associated anogenital cancer.

This clone has just a few counts. V usage is TRBV7-7 and J usage is TRBJ2-6; possibly TRBD1 for D (7 bases). The CDR3 is made up of 14 amino acids. V lost 10 bases to trimming and J lost 0 bases, with 10 bases between them. Germline CDR1 and CDR2: SSHAT and FNYEAQ (reference sequence). CDR3 protein: CAIRGASGANVLTF. CDR3 bases: TGTGCCATCAGGGGGGCCTCTGGGGCCAACGTCCTGACTTTC.

The chain has TRBV7-9 and TRBJ2-5, with D possibly matching TRBD2 (5 bases). The CDR3 loop spans 15 amino acids. Germline V gives CDR1 SEHNR, CDR2 FQNEAQ (reference sequence). V was trimmed by 0 bases and J by 1 base, leaving 9 bases between them. CDR3 DNA: TGTGCCAGCAGCTTAGCGGGCGGGCTCCAAGAGACCCAGTACTTC. It translates to CASSLAGGLQETQYF.

The genes are TRBV19 and TRBJ2-1; 7 nucleotides line up with TRBD2. The CDR3 consists of 16 residues. V lost 6 bases, J lost 0 bases, and 8 bases stayed unmatched. Germline assignment: CDR1 LNHDA and CDR2 SQIVND (reference sequence). The CDR3, as DNA: TGTGCCAGTAGACGGGCAGCGGGAAGCTCCTACAATGAGCAGTTCTTC. Translated: CASRRAAGSSYNEQFF.

V gene TRBV9 combines with J gene TRBJ2-3; 7 bases align to TRBD1. With V trimmed by 4 bases and J by 3 bases, 11 bases remained unmatched. CDR1 and CDR2 from the germline V gene are SGDLS and YYNGEE. This CDR3 has 16 residues. This CDR3 reads CASSSEVGGVTDTQYF. DNA of the CDR3: TGTGCCAGCAGCTCAGAAGTAGGGGGCGTGACAGATACGCAGTATTTT.

The V call is TRBV19, the J call TRBJ1-5, with a weak D call TRBD1 (6 bases). V was clipped by 6 bases and J by 0 bases, with 9 bases between them. There are 14 residues in the CDR3. Germline V gene lookup returns CDR1 LNHDA and CDR2 SQIVND (reference sequence). CDR3 in amino acids: CASRQGHSNQPQHF. In DNA form, the CDR3 reads TGTGCCAGTAGACAGGGCCATAGCAATCAGCCCCAGCATTTT. Complete variable domain (other parts from reference TRBV19 and TRBJ1-5): DGGITQSPKYLFRKEGQNVTLSCEQNLNHDAMYWYRQDPGQGLRLIYYSQIVNDFQKGDIAEGYSVSREKKESFPLTVTSAQKNPTAFYLCASRQGHSNQPQHFGDGTRLSIL.

The chain uses TRBV5-1 and TRBJ2-5; D may match TRBD1 or TRBD2 (5 bases each). The germline CDR1 and CDR2 sequences are SGHRS and YFSETQ. Deletions cut 0 bases from V and 1 base from J, with 13 bases between. This CDR3 is built from 16 residues. CDR3 region: CASSLGRVRGQETQYF. The DNA for the CDR3 is TGCGCCAGCAGCTTGGGTAGGGTGAGGGGCCAAGAGACCCAGTACTTC. Drawing the rest from reference TRBV5-1 and TRBJ2-5, the complete variable domain is KAGVTQTPRYLIKTRGQQVTLSCSPISGHRSVSWYQQTPGQGLQFLFEYFSETQRNKGNFPGRFSGRQFSNSRSEMNVSTLELGDSALYLCASSLGRVRGQETQYFGPGTRLLVL.

The chain recombines TRBV6-5 with TRBJ1-6, with 7 bases that match TRBD1. Germline V gene data show CDR1 as MNHEY and CDR2 as SVGAGI. V shed 2 bases, J shed 10 bases, and the junction held 2 bases outside the gene matches. The CDR3 is made up of 13 amino acids. The DNA for the CDR3 is TGTGCCAGCAGTTACGAGGGGGCGTCACCCCTCCACTTT. Translating gives CASSYEGASPLHF.

The gene calls are TRBV2 and TRBJ2-5; 9 bases map to TRBD1. J lost 1 base, V lost 7 bases, and 1 base had no gene match. Germline CDR1 is SNHLY and CDR2 is FYNNEI. The CDR3 sequence is 13 residues long. The CDR3 reads CASKTGGQETQYF. The CDR3 DNA sequence: TGTGCCAGCAAGACAGGGGGCCAAGAGACCCAGTACTTC.

The V call is TRBV11-1, the J call TRBJ2-1, with D perhaps TRBD1 or TRBD2 (5 bases each). V lost 5 bases and J lost 9, with 14 bases in between. Germline CDR1 SGHAT, CDR2 FQDESV (reference sequence). This CDR3 has 13 amino acids. The CDR3: CASSQRGRGEQFF. In DNA form, the CDR3 reads TGTGCCAGCAGCCAGAGGGGTCGGGGTGAGCAGTTCTTC.

The genes are TRBV7-2 and TRBJ2-3; tentatively, D is TRBD1 (5 bases). From germline, CDR1 is SGHTA and CDR2 FQGNSA. This CDR3 spans 13 amino acids. V was clipped by 5 bases and J by 4 bases, with 10 bases between them. The CDR3 reads CASSRLGPDTQYF. The CDR3 nucleotides read TGTGCCAGCAGCCGATTGGGGCCAGATACGCAGTATTTT.

The genes are TRBV9 and TRBJ2-3, with 8 bases lining up with TRBD2. There are 15 residues in the CDR3. Per germline, CDR1 SGDLS and CDR2 YYNGEE. V was pared by 0 bases and J by 5 bases, with 5 bases of the junction left unmatched. CDR3 loop: CASSVAAGGGDTQYF. Here the CDR3 DNA reads TGTGCCAGCAGCGTAGCGGCGGGGGGCGGAGATACGCAGTATTTT. The variable domain in full, completed from reference TRBV9 and TRBJ2-3, reads DSGVTQTPKHLITATGQRVTLRCSPRSGDLSVYWYQQSLDQGLQFLIQYYNGEERAKGNILERFSAQQFPDLHSELNLSSLELGDSALYFCASSVAAGGGDTQYFGPGTRLTVL.

The CDR3: CASSDLGDSTTGELFF. CDR3 DNA: TGTGCCAGCAGTGACCTTGGCGACAGTACCACCGGGGAGCTGTTTTTT. This chain joins TRBV2 and TRBJ2-2; a possible D gene is TRBD1 (5 bases). Deletions cut 3 bases from V and 4 bases from J, with 15 bases between. This CDR3 is built from 16 residues. Germline V gene data show CDR1 as SNHLY and CDR2 as FYNNEI. Looking up the rest from reference TRBV2 and TRBJ2-2 gives the full variable domain: EPEVTQTPSHQVTQMGQEVILRCVPISNHLYFYWYRQILGQKVEFLVSFYNNEISEKSEIFDDQFSVERPDGSNFTLKIRSTKLEDSAMYFCASSDLGDSTTGELFFGEGSRLTVL.

This clone was observed a few times. The chain is built from TRBV29-1 and TRBJ2-7, with 9 nucleotides matching TRBD1. After removal of 7 bases from V and 4 bases from J, the junction contained 8 bases not matched to a gene. Germline loops: CDR1 SQVTM, CDR2 ANQGSEA. This CDR3 is built from 13 residues. The CDR3 reads CSGNPGQGYEQYF. In DNA form, the CDR3 reads TGCAGCGGGAATCCGGGACAGGGATACGAGCAGTACTTC.

V usage is TRBV5-1 and J usage is TRBJ1-1; D perhaps matches TRBD1 (6 bases). The CDR3 sequence is 16 residues long. Germline CDR1 reads SGHRS; CDR2 reads YFSETQ. Trimming took off 0 bases at V and 0 bases at J, with 12 bases between the two ends. The CDR3 sequence: CASSLVTGSMNTEAFF. In DNA, the CDR3 is TGCGCCAGCAGCTTGGTGACAGGCTCGATGAACACTGAAGCTTTCTTT.

This chain uses TRBV7-9 with TRBJ2-1, with no clear D. CDR3 length: 12 residues. V was pared by 5 bases and J by 13 bases, with 15 bases between. Germline V lookup: CDR1 SEHNR, CDR2 FQNEAQ (reference sequence). In DNA form, the CDR3 reads TGTGCCAGCAGCCTAGGTGAACGAAAACAGTTCTTC. It codes for CASSLGERKQFF.

The rearrangement uses TRBV5-1 and TRBJ1-6; the D gene is possibly TRBD1 (5 bases). Germline V gene lookup returns CDR1 SGHRS and CDR2 YFSETQ. The CDR3 contains 14 residues. V lost 4 bases to trimming and J lost 8 bases, with 13 bases between them. CDR3 amino acids: CASSRQHADSPLHF. CDR3 sequence (DNA): TGCGCCAGCAGCAGACAGCATGCGGATTCACCCCTCCACTTT.

This clone was seen more than once but under ten times. This chain connects TRBV6-6 to TRBJ2-6; D unclear. V was trimmed by 8 bases and J by 3 bases, leaving 11 bases between them. This CDR3 has 14 residues. Germline values: CDR1 MNHNY, CDR2 SVGAGI (reference sequence). The CDR3 sequence: CASSWGGGANVLTF. The DNA of the CDR3 is TGTGCCAGCTCCTGGGGTGGTGGGGCCAACGTCCTGACTTTC.

The V and J genes are TRBV5-6 and TRBJ2-3; weak D call: TRBD1 (5 bases). CDR1 and CDR2 from the germline V gene are SGHDT and YYEEEE. V dropped 3 bases and J dropped 1 base, with 12 bases sitting between them. This CDR3 has 15 amino acids. In nucleotides, the CDR3 is TGTGCCAGCAGCTACCGGTTGACAGGCACAGATACGCAGTATTTT. It is translated as CASSYRLTGTDTQYF.

The genes are TRBV19 and TRBJ1-2; D remains ambiguous. Germline values: CDR1 LNHDA, CDR2 SQIVND (reference sequence). The CDR3 consists of 15 residues. Trimming took 7 bases from V and 0 from J, leaving 15 bases between them. The DNA of the CDR3 is TGTGCCAGTAAGGAGGGAGCCTCAGCTAACTATGGCTACACCTTC. Protein sequence: CASKEGASANYGYTF.

This clone was recorded a few times. The chain has TRBV6-6 and TRBJ2-3, with D possibly TRBD1 on 5 matching bases. The CDR3 sequence is 13 residues long. Germline assignment: CDR1 MNHNY and CDR2 SVGAGI (reference sequence). The V and J ends lost 7 bases and 0 bases respectively, with 8 bases between them. CDR3 sequence: CASKQGSTDTQYF. CDR3 sequence (DNA): TGTGCCAGCAAGCAGGGTAGCACAGATACGCAGTATTTT.

This clone was seen more than once but under ten times. The chain carries TRBV9 and TRBJ1-2; tentative D call: TRBD1 (5 bases). The CDR3 runs 14 residues. Trimming left V 1 base short and J 4 bases short, with 11 bases between. Germline loops: CDR1 SGDLS, CDR2 YYNGEE. CDR3 region: CASSVQGTGYGYTF. Written as DNA, the CDR3 is TGTGCCAGCAGCGTACAGGGAACGGGCTATGGCTACACCTTC.

The rearrangement links TRBV28 to TRBJ2-3; the D gene is possibly TRBD1 (7 bases). Germline lookup yields CDR1 MDHEN and CDR2 SYDVKM. The CDR3 totals 15 residues. V dropped 4 bases and J dropped 2 bases, with 13 bases sitting between them. CDR3 loop: CASSWGRGATDTQYF. The CDR3 nucleotides read TGTGCCAGCAGTTGGGGCAGGGGGGCCACAGATACGCAGTATTTT.

J is TRBJ1-2 and V is TRBV29-1; no reliable D call. The CDR3 runs to 11 residues. Per germline, CDR1 SQVTM and CDR2 ANQGSEA. Trimming took off 3 bases at V and 3 bases at J, with 5 bases between the two ends. DNA of the CDR3: TGCAGCGTTGACTCTGACTATGGCTACACCTTC. Translated: CSVDSDYGYTF.

This chain connects TRBV2 to TRBJ1-5; D gene ambiguous. With 10 bases removed from V and 0 bases from J, the gap between germline ends came to 10 bases. Looked up from germline, CDR1 is SNHLY and CDR2 is FYNNEI. This CDR3 region has 13 residues. The CDR3: CAIRPLSNQPQHF. The CDR3 region has the DNA TGTGCCATACGACCGCTTAGCAATCAGCCCCAGCATTTT. The entire variable domain, with the rest obtained from reference TRBV2 and TRBJ1-5, is as follows: EPEVTQTPSHQVTQMGQEVILRCVPISNHLYFYWYRQILGQKVEFLVSFYNNEISEKSEIFDDQFSVERPDGSNFTLKIRSTKLEDSAMYFCAIRPLSNQPQHFGDGTRLSIL.

This clone was detected once. The chain employs TRBV5-1 and TRBJ2-5, with 10 bases matching TRBD1. The DNA end lines up better with TRBJ2-7; the J call may be wrong. In germline, CDR1 is SGHRS, CDR2 YFSETQ. This CDR3 is built from 15 residues. In nucleotides, the CDR3 is TGCGCCAGCAGCTTGGAGGGGACAGGGGTCTACGAGCAGTACTTC. This gives the protein CASSLEGTGVYEQYF.

CDR3 protein: CASSLDFSGTANSPLHF. DNA of the CDR3: TGCGCCAGCAGCTTGGATTTCTCTGGGACAGCTAATTCACCCCTCCACTTT. J is TRBJ1-6 and V is TRBV5-1, with 7 bases aligning to TRBD1. The CDR3 spans 17 residues. V lost 0 bases and J lost 6; bases outside the gene matches: 9. Germline V gives CDR1 SGHRS, CDR2 YFSETQ.

The V gene is TRBV27, the J gene TRBJ1-5; maybe TRBD1 (5 bases). Germline CDR1 MNHEY, CDR2 SMNVEV (reference sequence). The length of the CDR3 is 16 residues. Trimming stripped 5 bases from V and 1 base from J, with 15 bases between. CDR3 nucleotides: TGTGCCAGCAGTCCGACGCCCCGGGACAGCAATCAGCCCCAGCATTTT. Its translation is CASSPTPRDSNQPQHF.